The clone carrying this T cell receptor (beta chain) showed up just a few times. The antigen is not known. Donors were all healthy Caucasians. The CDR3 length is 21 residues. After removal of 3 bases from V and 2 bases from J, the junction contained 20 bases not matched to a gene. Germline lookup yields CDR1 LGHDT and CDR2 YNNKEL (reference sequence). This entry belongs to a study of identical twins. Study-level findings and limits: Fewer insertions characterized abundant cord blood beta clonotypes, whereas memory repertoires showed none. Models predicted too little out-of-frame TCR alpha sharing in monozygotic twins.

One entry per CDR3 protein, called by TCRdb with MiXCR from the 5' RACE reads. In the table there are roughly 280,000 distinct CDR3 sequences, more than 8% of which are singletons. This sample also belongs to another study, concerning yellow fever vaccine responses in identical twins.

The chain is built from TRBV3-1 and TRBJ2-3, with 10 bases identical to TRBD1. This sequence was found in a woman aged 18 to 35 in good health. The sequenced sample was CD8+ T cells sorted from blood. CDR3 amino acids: CASSHPIGSGSGTGDTDTQYF. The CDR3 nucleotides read TGTGCCAGCAGCCACCCCATAGGTTCCGGAAGCGGGACAGGGGACACAGATACGCAGTATTTT.